The next 3 T cell receptor beta chains were all read from a single sample in a study of CD8+ T cells in alopecia areata. The treatment was: oral pan-JAK inhibitor, 5-10 mg twice daily. RNA was isolated and reverse transcribed to cDNA, the sequencing template. Generated by immunoSEQ multiplex PCR, the TCRdb table keeps only in-frame clones and is missing some. The sample consists of more than 140,000 clones, about 85% of them appearing once. This sample comprised CD8+ T cells sorted from blood, obtained at week 4, from a patient treated with tofacitinib. The receptors were gathered from a human donor with alopecia areata.

This sequence joins TRBV4-1 and TRBJ1-1, with a possible D match to TRBD1 (5 bases). Germline-derived CDR1 and CDR2 are MGHRA and YSYEKL. The CDR3 runs 15 residues. The V and J ends lost 5 bases and 4 bases respectively, with 17 bases between them. This CDR3 reads CASSALGNRGTEAFF. CDR3 nucleotide sequence: TGCGCCAGCAGCGCCTTGGGTAATAGGGGCACTGAAGCTTTCTTT.

The J gene is TRBJ2-1, the V gene TRBV30; 8 nucleotides line up with TRBD2. The CDR3 is made up of 15 amino acids. Unmatched junction bases numbered 10, after V lost 5 bases and J lost 4 bases. Germline loops: CDR1 GTSNPN, CDR2 SVGIG (reference sequence). The CDR3 protein is CAWQRELGIYNEQFF. The CDR3 coding sequence is TGTGCCTGGCAGCGGGAGTTGGGTATTTACAATGAGCAGTTCTTC.

V and J are TRBV10-3 and TRBJ2-1; no clear D gene. The CDR3 is 16 amino acids. Germline CDR1 is ENHRY and CDR2 is SYGVKD. V lost 0 bases to trimming and J lost 0 bases, with 9 bases between them. CDR3 loop: CAISESALSSYNEQFF. In DNA form, the CDR3 reads TGTGCCATCAGTGAGTCGGCGCTGAGCTCCTACAATGAGCAGTTCTTC.